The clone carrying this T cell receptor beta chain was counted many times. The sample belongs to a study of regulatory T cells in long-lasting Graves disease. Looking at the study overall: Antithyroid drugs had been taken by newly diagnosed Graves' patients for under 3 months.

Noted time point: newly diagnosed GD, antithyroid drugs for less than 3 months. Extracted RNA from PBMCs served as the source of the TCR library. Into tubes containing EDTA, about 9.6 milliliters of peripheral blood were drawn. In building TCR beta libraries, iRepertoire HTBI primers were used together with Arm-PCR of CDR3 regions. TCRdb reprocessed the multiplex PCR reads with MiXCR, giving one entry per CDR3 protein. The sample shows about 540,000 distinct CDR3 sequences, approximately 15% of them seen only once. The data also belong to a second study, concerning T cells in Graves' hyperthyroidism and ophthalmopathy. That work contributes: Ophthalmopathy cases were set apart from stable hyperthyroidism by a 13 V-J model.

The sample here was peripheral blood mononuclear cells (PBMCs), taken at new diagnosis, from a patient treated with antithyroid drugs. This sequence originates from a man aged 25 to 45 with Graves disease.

In DNA, the CDR3 is TGCAGTGCTAGAGCCGCTAGCCAAGGAGAGCAGTACTTC. This sequence encodes CSARAASQGEQYF. The gene calls are TRBV20-1 and TRBJ2-7, with a weak D call TRBD2 (5 bases). V was clipped by 1 base and J by 7 bases, with 14 bases between them. CDR1 and CDR2 from the germline V gene are DFQATT and SNEGSKA (reference sequence). The CDR3 loop spans 13 amino acids.